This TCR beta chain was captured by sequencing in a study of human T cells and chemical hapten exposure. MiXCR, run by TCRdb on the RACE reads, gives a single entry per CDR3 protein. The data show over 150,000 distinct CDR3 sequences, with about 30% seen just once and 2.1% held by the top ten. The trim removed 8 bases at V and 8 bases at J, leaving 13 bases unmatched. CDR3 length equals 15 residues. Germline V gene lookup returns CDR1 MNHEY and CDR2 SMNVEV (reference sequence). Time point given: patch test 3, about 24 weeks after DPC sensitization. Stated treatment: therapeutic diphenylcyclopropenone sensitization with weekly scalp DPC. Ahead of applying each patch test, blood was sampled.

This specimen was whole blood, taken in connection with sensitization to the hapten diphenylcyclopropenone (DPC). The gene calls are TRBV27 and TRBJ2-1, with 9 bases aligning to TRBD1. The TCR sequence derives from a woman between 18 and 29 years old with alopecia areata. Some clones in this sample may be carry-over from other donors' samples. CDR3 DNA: TGTGCCAGCCGACACCGGGACAGGGCCTGGGATGAGCAGTTCTTC. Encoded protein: CASRHRDRAWDEQFF.